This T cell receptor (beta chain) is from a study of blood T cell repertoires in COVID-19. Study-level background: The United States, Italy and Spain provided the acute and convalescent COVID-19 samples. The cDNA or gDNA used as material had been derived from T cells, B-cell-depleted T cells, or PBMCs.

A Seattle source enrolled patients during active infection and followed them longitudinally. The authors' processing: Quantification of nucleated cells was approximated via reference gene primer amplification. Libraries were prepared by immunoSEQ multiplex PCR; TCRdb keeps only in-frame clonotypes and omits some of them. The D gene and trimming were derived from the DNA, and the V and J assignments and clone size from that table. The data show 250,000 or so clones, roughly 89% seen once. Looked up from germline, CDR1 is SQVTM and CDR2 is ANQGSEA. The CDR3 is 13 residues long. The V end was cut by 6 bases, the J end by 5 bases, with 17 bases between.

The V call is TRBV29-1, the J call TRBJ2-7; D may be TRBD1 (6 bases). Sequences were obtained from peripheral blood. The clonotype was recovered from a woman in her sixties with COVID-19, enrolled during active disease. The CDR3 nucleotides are TGCAGCGTCCTGCCCCCCGGACAGAACGAGCAGTACTTC. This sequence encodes CSVLPPGQNEQYF.